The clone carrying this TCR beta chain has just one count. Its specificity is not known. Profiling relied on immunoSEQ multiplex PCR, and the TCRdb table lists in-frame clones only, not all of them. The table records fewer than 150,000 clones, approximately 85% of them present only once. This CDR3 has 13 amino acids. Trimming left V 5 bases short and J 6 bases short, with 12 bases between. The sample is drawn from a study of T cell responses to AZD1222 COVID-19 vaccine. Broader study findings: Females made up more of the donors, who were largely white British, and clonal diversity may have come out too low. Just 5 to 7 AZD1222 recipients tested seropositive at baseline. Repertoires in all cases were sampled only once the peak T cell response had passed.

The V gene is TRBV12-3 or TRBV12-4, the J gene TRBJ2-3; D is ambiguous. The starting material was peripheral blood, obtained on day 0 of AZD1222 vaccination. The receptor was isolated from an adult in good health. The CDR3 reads CASSHTPPDTQYF. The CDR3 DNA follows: TGTGCCAGCAGTCATACCCCCCCGGATACGCAGTATTTT.